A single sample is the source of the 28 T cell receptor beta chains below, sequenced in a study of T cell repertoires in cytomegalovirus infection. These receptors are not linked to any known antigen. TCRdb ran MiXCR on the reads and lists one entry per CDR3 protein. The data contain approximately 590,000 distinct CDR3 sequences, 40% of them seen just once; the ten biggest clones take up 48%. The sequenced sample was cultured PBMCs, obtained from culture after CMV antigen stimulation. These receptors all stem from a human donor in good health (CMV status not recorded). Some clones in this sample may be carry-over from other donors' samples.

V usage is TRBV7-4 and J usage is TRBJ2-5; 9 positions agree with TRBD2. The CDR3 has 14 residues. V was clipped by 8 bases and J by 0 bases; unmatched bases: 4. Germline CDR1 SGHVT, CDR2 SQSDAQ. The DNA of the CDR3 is TGTGCCAGCGGGAGCGGGGGGTACCAAGAGACCCAGTACTTC. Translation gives CASGSGGYQETQYF.

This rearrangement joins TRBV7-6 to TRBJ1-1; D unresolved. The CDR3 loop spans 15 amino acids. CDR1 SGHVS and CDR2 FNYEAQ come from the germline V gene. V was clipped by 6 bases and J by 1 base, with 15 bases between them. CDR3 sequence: CASSPWIGQNTEAFF. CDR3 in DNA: TGTGCCAGCAGTCCATGGATCGGTCAGAACACTGAAGCTTTCTTT. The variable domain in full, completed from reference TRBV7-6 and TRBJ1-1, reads GAGVSQSPRYKVTKRGQDVALRCDPISGHVSLYWYRQALGQGPEFLTYFNYEAQQDKSGLPNDRFSAERPEGSISTLTIQRTEQRDSAMYRCASSPWIGQNTEAFFGQGTRLTVV.

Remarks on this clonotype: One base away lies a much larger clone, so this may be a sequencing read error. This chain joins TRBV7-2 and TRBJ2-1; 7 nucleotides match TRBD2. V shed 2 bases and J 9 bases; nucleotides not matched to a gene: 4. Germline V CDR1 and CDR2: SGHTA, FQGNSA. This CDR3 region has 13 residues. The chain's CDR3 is CASSLRRGSEQFF. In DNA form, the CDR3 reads TGTGCCAGCAGCTTAAGGCGGGGGAGTGAGCAGTTCTTC.

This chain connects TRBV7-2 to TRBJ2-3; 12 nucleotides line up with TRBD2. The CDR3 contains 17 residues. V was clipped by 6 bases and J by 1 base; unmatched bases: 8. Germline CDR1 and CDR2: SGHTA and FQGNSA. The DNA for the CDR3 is TGTGCCAGCAGTATCCTAAGGACTAGCGGGGGCACAGATACGCAGTATTTT. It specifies CASSILRTSGGTDTQYF.

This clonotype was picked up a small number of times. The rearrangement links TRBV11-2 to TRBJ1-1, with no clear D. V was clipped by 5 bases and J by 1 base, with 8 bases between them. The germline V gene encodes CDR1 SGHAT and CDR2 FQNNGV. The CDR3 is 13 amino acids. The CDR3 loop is CASSKMGNTEAFF. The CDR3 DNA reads TGTGCCAGCAGCAAAATGGGGAACACTGAAGCTTTCTTT.

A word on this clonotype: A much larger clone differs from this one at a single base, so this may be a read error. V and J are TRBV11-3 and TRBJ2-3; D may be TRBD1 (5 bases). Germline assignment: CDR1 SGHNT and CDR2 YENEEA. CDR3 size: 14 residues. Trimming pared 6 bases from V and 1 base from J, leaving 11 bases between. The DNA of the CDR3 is TGTGCCAGCAGGTTGTCCAGGGGCACAGATACGCAGTATTTT. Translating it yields CASRLSRGTDTQYF.

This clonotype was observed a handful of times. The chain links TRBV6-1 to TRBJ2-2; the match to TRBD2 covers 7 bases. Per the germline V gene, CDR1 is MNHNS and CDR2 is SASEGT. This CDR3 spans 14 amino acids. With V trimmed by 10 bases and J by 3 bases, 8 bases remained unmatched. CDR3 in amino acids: CATQRDSHTGELFF. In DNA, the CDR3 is TGTGCCACCCAGCGGGACTCTCACACCGGGGAGCTGTTTTTT.

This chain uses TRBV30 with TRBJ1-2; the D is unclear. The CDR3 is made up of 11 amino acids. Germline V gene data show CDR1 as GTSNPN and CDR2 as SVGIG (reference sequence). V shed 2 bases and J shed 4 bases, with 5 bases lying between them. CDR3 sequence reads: CAWSPTYGYTF. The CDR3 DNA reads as TGTGCCTGGAGTCCTACCTATGGCTACACCTTC.

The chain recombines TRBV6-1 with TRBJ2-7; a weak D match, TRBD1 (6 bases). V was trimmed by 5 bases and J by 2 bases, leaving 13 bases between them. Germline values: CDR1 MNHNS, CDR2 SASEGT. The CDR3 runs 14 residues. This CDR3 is CASSYSQGTYEQYF. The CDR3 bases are TGTGCCAGCAGTTATTCACAGGGAACCTACGAGCAGTACTTC.

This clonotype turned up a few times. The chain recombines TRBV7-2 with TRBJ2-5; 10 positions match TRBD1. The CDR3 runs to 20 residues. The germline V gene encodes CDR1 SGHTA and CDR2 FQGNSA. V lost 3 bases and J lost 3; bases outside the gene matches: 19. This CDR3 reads CASSFRLSRGGTGVKETQYF. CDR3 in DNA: TGTGCCAGCAGCTTCCGGCTTTCCCGTGGGGGGACAGGGGTGAAAGAGACCCAGTACTTC.

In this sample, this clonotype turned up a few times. The CDR3, as DNA: TGTGCCAGCAGCAACAGACAGGGGGCGAGTTTAGGCTACACCTTC. This codes for CASSNRQGASLGYTF. The rearrangement uses TRBV7-6 and TRBJ1-2, with 10 bases fitting TRBD1. V lost 5 bases, J lost 8 bases, and 11 bases stayed unmatched. There are 15 residues in the CDR3. The germline CDR1 and CDR2 sequences are SGHVS and FNYEAQ.

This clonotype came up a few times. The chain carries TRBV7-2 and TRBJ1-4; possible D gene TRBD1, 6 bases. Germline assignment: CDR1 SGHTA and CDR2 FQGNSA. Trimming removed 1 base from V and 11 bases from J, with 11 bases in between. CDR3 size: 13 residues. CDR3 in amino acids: CASSLGDKRKLFF. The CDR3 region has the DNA TGTGCCAGCAGCTTAGGGGACAAACGGAAACTGTTTTTT.

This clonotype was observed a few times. CDR3 coding DNA: TGTGCCAGCAGCTGGTCAACAGGGGCAGGACAGGAGCAGTACTTC. Translating it yields CASSWSTGAGQEQYF. The J gene is TRBJ2-7, the V gene TRBV7-2, with 7 bases identical to TRBD1. Germline CDR1 SGHTA, CDR2 FQGNSA. The CDR3 runs to 15 residues. The J segment lost 7 bases and the V segment lost 4 bases, leaving 13 bases of the junction unmatched.

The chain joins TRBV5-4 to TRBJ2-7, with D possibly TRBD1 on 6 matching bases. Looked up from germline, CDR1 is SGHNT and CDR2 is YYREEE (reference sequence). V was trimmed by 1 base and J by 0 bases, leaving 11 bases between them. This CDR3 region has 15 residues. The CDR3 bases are TGTGCCAGCAGCTTGTGGGGGCTGAGCTCCTACGAGCAGTACTTC. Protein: CASSLWGLSSYEQYF.

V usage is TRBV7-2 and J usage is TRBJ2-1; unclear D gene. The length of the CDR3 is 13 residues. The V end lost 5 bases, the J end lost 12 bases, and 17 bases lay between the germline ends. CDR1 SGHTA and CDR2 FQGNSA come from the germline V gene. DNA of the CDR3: TGTGCCAGCAGCCCCCGGATGGGCGCTGGGCAGTTCTTC. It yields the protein CASSPRMGAGQFF.

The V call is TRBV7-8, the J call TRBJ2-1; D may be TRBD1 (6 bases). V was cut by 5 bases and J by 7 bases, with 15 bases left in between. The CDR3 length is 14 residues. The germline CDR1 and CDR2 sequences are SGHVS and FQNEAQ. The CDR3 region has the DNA TGTGCCAGCAGCCTACCCCTACAGGGAAATGAGCAGTTCTTC. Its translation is CASSLPLQGNEQFF.

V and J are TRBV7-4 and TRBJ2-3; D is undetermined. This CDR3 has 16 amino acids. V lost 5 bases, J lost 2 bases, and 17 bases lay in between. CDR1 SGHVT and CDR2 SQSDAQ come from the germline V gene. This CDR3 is CASSLPPRGFTDTQYF. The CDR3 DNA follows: TGTGCCAGCAGCCTCCCTCCCCGCGGATTCACAGATACGCAGTATTTT.

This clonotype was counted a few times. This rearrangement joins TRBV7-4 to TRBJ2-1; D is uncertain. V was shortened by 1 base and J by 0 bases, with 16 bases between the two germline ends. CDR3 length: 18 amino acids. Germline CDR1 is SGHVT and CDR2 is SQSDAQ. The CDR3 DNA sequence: TGTGCCAGCAGCTTAGTCCCGAGAGGCTCCATCTCCTACAATGAGCAGTTCTTC. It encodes CASSLVPRGSISYNEQFF.

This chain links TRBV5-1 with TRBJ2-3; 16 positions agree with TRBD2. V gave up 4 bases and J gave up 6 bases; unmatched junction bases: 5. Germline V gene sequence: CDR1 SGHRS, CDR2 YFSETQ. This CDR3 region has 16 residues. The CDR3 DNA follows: TGCGCCAGCAGCGGGACTAGCGGGGGGGCGAGGGATACGCAGTATTTT. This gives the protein CASSGTSGGARDTQYF.

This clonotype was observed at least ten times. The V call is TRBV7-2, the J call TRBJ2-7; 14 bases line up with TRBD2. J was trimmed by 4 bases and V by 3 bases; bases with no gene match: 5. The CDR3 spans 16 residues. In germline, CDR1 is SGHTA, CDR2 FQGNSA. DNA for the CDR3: TGTGCCAGCAGCTTGGGACTAGCGGGAGAAAAGTACGAGCAGTACTTC. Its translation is CASSLGLAGEKYEQYF.

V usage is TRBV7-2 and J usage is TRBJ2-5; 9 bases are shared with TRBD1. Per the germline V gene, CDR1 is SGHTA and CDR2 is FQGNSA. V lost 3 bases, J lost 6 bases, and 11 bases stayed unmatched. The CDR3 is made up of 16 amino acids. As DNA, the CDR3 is TGTGCCAGCAGCTTTTCCCGGACAGGGGACGGGAAGACCCAGTACTTC. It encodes CASSFSRTGDGKTQYF.

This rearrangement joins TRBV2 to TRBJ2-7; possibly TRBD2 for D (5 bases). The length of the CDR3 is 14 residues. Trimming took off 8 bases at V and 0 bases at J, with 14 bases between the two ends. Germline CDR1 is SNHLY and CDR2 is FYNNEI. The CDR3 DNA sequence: TGTGCCAGCGGGGTCGGCCGGGGCTCCTACGAGCAGTACTTC. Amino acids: CASGVGRGSYEQYF. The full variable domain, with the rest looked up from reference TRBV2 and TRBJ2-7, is EPEVTQTPSHQVTQMGQEVILRCVPISNHLYFYWYRQILGQKVEFLVSFYNNEISEKSEIFDDQFSVERPDGSNFTLKIRSTKLEDSAMYFCASGVGRGSYEQYFGPGTRLTVT.

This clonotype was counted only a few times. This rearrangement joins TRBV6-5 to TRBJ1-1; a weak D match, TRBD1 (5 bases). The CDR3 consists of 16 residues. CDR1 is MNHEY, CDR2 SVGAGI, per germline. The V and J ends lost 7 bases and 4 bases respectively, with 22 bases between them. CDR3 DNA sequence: TGTGCCAGCAAAAGAGGGACGGCAAGGGCGGCCACTGAAGCTTTCTTT. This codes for CASKRGTARAATEAFF.

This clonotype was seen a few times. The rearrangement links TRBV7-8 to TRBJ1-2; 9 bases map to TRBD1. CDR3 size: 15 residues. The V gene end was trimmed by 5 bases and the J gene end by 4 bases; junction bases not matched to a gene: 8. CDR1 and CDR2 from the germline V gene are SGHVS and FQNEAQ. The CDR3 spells CASSRLQGAGYGYTF. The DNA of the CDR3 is TGTGCCAGCAGCCGTTTACAGGGGGCGGGCTATGGCTACACCTTC.

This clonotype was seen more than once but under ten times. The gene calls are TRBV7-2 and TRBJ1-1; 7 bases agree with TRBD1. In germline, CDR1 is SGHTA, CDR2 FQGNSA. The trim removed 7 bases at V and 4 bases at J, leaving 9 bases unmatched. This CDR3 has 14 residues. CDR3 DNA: TGTGCCAGCACCCCCAACAGGGGTGGCACTGAAGCTTTCTTT. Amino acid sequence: CASTPNRGGTEAFF.

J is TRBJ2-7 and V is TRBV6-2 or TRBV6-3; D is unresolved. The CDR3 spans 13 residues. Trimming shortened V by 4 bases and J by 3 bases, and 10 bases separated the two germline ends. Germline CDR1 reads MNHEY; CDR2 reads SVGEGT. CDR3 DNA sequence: TGTGCCAGCAGTTTTAACAGCTTCTACGAGCAGTACTTC. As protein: CASSFNSFYEQYF.

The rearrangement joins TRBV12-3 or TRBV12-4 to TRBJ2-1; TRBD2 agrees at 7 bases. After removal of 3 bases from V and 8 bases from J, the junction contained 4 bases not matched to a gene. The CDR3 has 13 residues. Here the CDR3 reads CASSFYRGDEQFF. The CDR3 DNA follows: TGTGCCAGCAGTTTCTATCGGGGGGATGAGCAGTTCTTC.

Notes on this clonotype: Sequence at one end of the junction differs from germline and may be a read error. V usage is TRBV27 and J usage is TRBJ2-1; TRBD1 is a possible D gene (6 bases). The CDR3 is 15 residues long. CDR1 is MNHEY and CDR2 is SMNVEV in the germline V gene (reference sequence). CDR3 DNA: TGTGCCACCAGTAGTGGGACACGGGCCTACAATGAGCAGTTCTTC. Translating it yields CATSSGTRAYNEQFF.